Following are 22 T cell receptor beta chains from one sample sequenced in a study of blood T cell repertoires in COVID-19. Sequencing used immunoSEQ multiplex PCR; TCRdb keeps in-frame clones, though not all of them. The data show more than 350,000 clones, around nine tenths seen once. The sequenced sample consisted of PBMCs or T cells enriched from blood (not recorded which). Every receptor here comes from a woman aged 18 to 35 who had been exposed to COVID-19.

In its sample, this clone was seen once. The genes are TRBV18 and TRBJ1-2, with 7 nucleotides matching TRBD1. Germline CDR1 KGHSH, CDR2 LQKENI. The CDR3 runs 14 residues. V shed 2 bases, J shed 8 bases, and the junction held 8 bases outside the gene matches. For the CDR3, the DNA is TGTGCCAGCTCACCAAAAGAACAGGGGAGCGGCTACACCTTC. Its translation is CASSPKEQGSGYTF.

The sample holds one count of this clone. The chain joins TRBV19 to TRBJ2-7; the D gene is possibly TRBD1 (6 bases). The germline CDR1 and CDR2 sequences are LNHDA and SQIVND (reference sequence). CDR3 length: 15 amino acids. V was cut by 6 bases and J by 2 bases, with 17 bases left in between. For the CDR3, the DNA is TGTGCCAGTAGAGTAGGTGGGACATCGACCTACGAGCAGTACTTC. Protein product: CASRVGGTSTYEQYF.

A single count supports this clone. The chain combines TRBV27 with TRBJ2-7; 11 bases line up with TRBD2. This CDR3 has 14 residues. CDR1 is MNHEY and CDR2 is SMNVEV in the germline V gene (reference sequence). V was clipped by 6 bases and J by 2 bases; unmatched bases: 3. The CDR3 DNA reads as TGTGCCAGCAGCGCGACTAGCGGGACCTACGAGCAGTACTTC. Amino acids: CASSATSGTYEQYF.

Comments on this clone: The sample holds other DNA sequences that translate to the same CDR3. The gene calls are TRBV19 and TRBJ1-1; no reliable D call. Germline V gene lookup returns CDR1 LNHDA and CDR2 SQIVND (reference sequence). The V gene lost 3 bases and the J gene lost 6 bases, with 5 bases spanning the gap. The length of the CDR3 is 11 residues. CDR3 region: CASSISSEAFF. The CDR3, as DNA: TGTGCCAGTAGTATTAGCTCTGAAGCTTTCTTT.

The gene calls are TRBV28 and TRBJ2-7, with 9 bases lining up with TRBD1. CDR1 is MDHEN, CDR2 SYDVKM, per germline. CDR3 length equals 14 residues. V gave up 6 bases and J gave up 3 bases; unmatched junction bases: 6. The chain's CDR3 is CASRRGTGNYEQYF. The DNA of the CDR3 is TGTGCCAGCAGGCGGGGGACAGGGAACTACGAGCAGTACTTC.

The chain combines TRBV19 with TRBJ1-4, with TRBD1 matching over 7 bases. Germline CDR1 reads LNHDA; CDR2 reads SQIVND (reference sequence). CDR3 size: 17 residues. With 3 bases clipped from V and 0 bases from J, the junction kept 7 bases outside the gene matches. CDR3 DNA sequence: TGTGCCAGTAGTATCGAAGGGGGCGCCCCAACTAATGAAAAACTGTTTTTT. Translated, it gives CASSIEGGAPTNEKLFF.

This clone was found a few times. This chain uses TRBV10-1 with TRBJ2-7; the match to TRBD2 covers 7 bases. The CDR3 has 14 residues. V gave up 4 bases and J gave up 2 bases; unmatched junction bases: 5. Germline CDR1 reads WNHNN; CDR2 reads SYGVQD (reference sequence). CDR3 DNA sequence: TGCGCCAGCAGTGGATCCGGGACTACCTACGAGCAGTACTTC. Translation: CASSGSGTTYEQYF.

CDR3 sequence: CASSPLRDTSLSTDTQYF. CDR3 nucleotide sequence: TGTGCCAGCAGCCCATTACGCGACACTTCACTCTCCACAGATACGCAGTATTTT. The chain employs TRBV6-2 or TRBV6-3 and TRBJ2-3; no reliable D call. This CDR3 spans 18 amino acids. The germline V and J ends were trimmed by 6 bases and 2 bases, with 24 bases remaining between them. The germline gives CDR1 MNHEY, CDR2 SVGEGT.

The rearrangement links TRBV20-1 to TRBJ2-3, with a possible D match to TRBD1 (5 bases). Germline V lookup: CDR1 DFQATT, CDR2 SNEGSKA (reference sequence). The CDR3 has 11 residues. V was pared by 5 bases and J by 4 bases, with 7 bases between. The CDR3 coding sequence is TGCAGTGCTGCCAGGGCAGATACGCAGTATTTT. The encoded protein is CSAARADTQYF.

The chain uses TRBV28 and TRBJ1-2, with 7 bases that match TRBD1. CDR1 is MDHEN, CDR2 SYDVKM, per germline. The CDR3 has 15 residues. The V gene end was trimmed by 10 bases and the J gene end by 4 bases; junction bases not matched to a gene: 15. CDR3 in DNA: TGTGCCACCATCTCCCGGACAGGACGGTTCTATGGCTACACCTTC. This sequence encodes CATISRTGRFYGYTF.

J is TRBJ1-2 and V is TRBV3-1 (or the pseudogene TRBV3-2); perhaps TRBD1 as D (5 bases). CDR3 length: 16 amino acids. Trimming took off 4 bases at V and 4 bases at J, with 19 bases between the two ends. Germline assignment: CDR1 LGHDT and CDR2 YNNKEL (reference sequence). The CDR3 reads CASSREEQGPSYGYTF. Written as DNA, the CDR3 is TGTGCCAGCAGCCGGGAGGAGCAGGGCCCTAGCTATGGCTACACCTTC.

The V and J genes are TRBV7-2 and TRBJ2-5; TRBD2 matches at 9 bases. This CDR3 is 13 amino acids long. Germline V gene sequence: CDR1 SGHTA, CDR2 FQGNSA. After removal of 8 bases from V and 5 bases from J, the junction contained 6 bases not matched to a gene. For the CDR3, the DNA is TGTGCCAGCGAGGCTAGCGGGGTTGAGACCCAGTACTTC. Its translation: CASEASGVETQYF. Drawing the rest from reference TRBV7-2 and TRBJ2-5, the complete variable domain is GAGVSQSPSNKVTEKGKDVELRCDPISGHTALYWYRQSLGQGLEFLIYFQGNSAPDKSGLPSDRFSAERTGGSVSTLTIQRTQQEDSAVYLCASEASGVETQYFGPGTRLLVL.

The chain combines TRBV6-5 with TRBJ1-2, with TRBD1 as a possible D gene (5 bases). Trimming shortened V by 0 bases and J by 7 bases, and 15 bases separated the two germline ends. This CDR3 has 15 residues. Germline CDR1 reads MNHEY; CDR2 reads SVGAGI. DNA for the CDR3: TGTGCCAGCAGTTACTCGATTAGGGGATTGAGTGGCTACACCTTC. Protein product: CASSYSIRGLSGYTF.

The chain is built from TRBV29-1 and TRBJ2-7; D gene uncertain. Trimming shortened V by 4 bases and J by 2 bases, and 12 bases separated the two germline ends. The CDR3 extends over 13 amino acids. CDR1 SQVTM and CDR2 ANQGSEA come from the germline V gene. The DNA for the CDR3 is TGCAGCGTTGTCGGGTCTGGAGCCTACGAGCAGTACTTC. Its protein is CSVVGSGAYEQYF.

The chain combines TRBV9 with TRBJ2-7, with TRBD2 identical over 12 bases. Losses at the gene ends were 4 bases for V and 3 bases for J; bases not matched to a gene: 8. Germline V gene data show CDR1 as SGDLS and CDR2 as YYNGEE. CDR3 length: 16 residues. CDR3 DNA sequence: TGTGCCAGCAGCTCGACTAGCGGGAGATCTATCTACGAGCAGTACTTC. Translated, it gives CASSSTSGRSIYEQYF.

The V call is TRBV7-6, the J call TRBJ1-4, with 11 bases identical to TRBD1. With 5 bases clipped from V and 7 bases from J, the junction kept 6 bases outside the gene matches. Germline V gene lookup returns CDR1 SGHVS and CDR2 FNYEAQ. The CDR3 contains 15 residues. CDR3 sequence: CASSLGGTGGEKLFF. CDR3 bases: TGTGCCAGCAGCCTAGGTGGGACAGGGGGTGAAAAACTGTTTTTT.

Worth noting for this clone: The junction departs from germline at one end; a sequencing error may be responsible. J is TRBJ2-7 and V is TRBV7-2; the match to TRBD2 covers 10 bases. CDR1 is SGHTA, CDR2 FQGNSA, per germline. This CDR3 comprises 14 residues. The CDR3 DNA reads TGTGCCAGCAGCCTAGCGGGGGCGCCTATGGAGCAGTACTTC. It is translated as CASSLAGAPMEQYF. The variable domain in full, with the rest retrieved from reference TRBV7-2 and TRBJ2-7, is GAGVSQSPSNKVTEKGKDVELRCDPISGHTALYWYRQSLGQGLEFLIYFQGNSAPDKSGLPSDRFSAERTGGSVSTLTIQRTQQEDSAVYLCASSLAGAPMEQYFGPGTRLTVT.

This clone showed up just a few times. The chain recombines TRBV6-5 with TRBJ2-7; a possible D gene is TRBD1 (6 bases). V gave up 3 bases and J gave up 9 bases, with 9 bases separating them. The germline V gene encodes CDR1 MNHEY and CDR2 SVGAGI. The CDR3 sequence is 11 residues long. CDR3 residues: CASSYRGGQYF. CDR3 in DNA: TGTGCCAGCAGTTATAGAGGGGGGCAGTACTTC.

This chain uses TRBV27 with TRBJ1-6; D gene ambiguous. The ends were cut back, 8 bases at V and 7 bases at J, with 12 bases in the middle. This CDR3 is 13 amino acids long. The germline CDR1 and CDR2 sequences are MNHEY and SMNVEV (reference sequence). CDR3 region: CASYDMANSPLHF. The CDR3 DNA follows: TGTGCCAGCTACGACATGGCAAATTCACCCCTCCACTTT.

This sequence joins TRBV5-1 and TRBJ1-1; D is undetermined. Germline V gene data show CDR1 as SGHRS and CDR2 as YFSETQ. V was cut by 4 bases and J by 1 base, with 17 bases left in between. The CDR3 runs to 16 residues. CDR3 loop: CASSPRAETANTEAFF. The CDR3 coding sequence is TGCGCCAGCAGCCCTCGAGCGGAGACGGCGAACACTGAAGCTTTCTTT.

The V and J genes are TRBV3-1 (or the pseudogene TRBV3-2) and TRBJ1-2, with 9 bases matching TRBD1. The CDR3 is 14 amino acids. The V gene end was trimmed by 3 bases and the J gene end by 7 bases; junction bases not matched to a gene: 6. Germline assignment: CDR1 LGHDT and CDR2 YNNKEL (reference sequence). The CDR3 coding sequence is TGTGCCAGCAGCCAGACAGGGGGTAAGTCTGGCTACACCTTC. The encoded protein is CASSQTGGKSGYTF.

The V and J genes are TRBV6-6 and TRBJ1-4, with 7 nucleotides matching TRBD1. The CDR3 covers 14 residues. Germline lookup yields CDR1 MNHNY and CDR2 SVGAGI (reference sequence). The V segment lost 6 bases and the J segment 5 bases; nucleotides outside the gene matches: 6. CDR3 nucleotides: TGTGCCAGCAGGGGGGGACAGACAAATGAAAAACTGTTTTTT. Protein product: CASRGGQTNEKLFF.